This T cell receptor (beta chain) was identified in a study of memory CD4+ T cells and cytomegalovirus serostatus. The sort gate was single viable CD3+CD4+CD8-CD45RO+ cells for memory CD4+ T cells. J gave up 2 bases and V 4 bases, and 14 bases lay outside the gene matches. This CDR3 is built from 17 residues. From germline, CDR1 is ENHRY and CDR2 SYGVKD. This clone was counted a few times. TCRdb's copy holds only in-frame clones and misses some; the assay was immunoSEQ multiplex PCR. The repertoire consists of about 41,000 clones, with about 76% occurring once and the leading ten covering 0.79%. The clonotype originates from an adult in good health and CMV-seronegative. This chain connects TRBV10-3 to TRBJ2-7, with TRBD1 matching over 7 bases. Specimen: memory CD4+ T cells from blood. CDR3 in DNA: TGTGCCATCAGTGGGGAGAAACAGGGGAGAGGCACCTACGAGCAGTACTTC. It yields the protein CAISGEKQGRGTYEQYF.